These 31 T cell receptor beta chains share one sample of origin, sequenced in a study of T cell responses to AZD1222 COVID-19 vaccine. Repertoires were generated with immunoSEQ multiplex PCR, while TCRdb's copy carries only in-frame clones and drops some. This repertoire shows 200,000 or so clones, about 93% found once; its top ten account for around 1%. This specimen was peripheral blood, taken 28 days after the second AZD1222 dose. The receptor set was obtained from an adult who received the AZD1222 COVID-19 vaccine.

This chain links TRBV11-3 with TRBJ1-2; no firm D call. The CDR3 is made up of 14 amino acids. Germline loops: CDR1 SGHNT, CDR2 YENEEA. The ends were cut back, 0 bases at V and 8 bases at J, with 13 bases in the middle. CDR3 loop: CASSLDRLGRGYTF. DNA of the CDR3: TGTGCCAGCAGCTTAGACAGGCTAGGACGGGGCTACACCTTC.

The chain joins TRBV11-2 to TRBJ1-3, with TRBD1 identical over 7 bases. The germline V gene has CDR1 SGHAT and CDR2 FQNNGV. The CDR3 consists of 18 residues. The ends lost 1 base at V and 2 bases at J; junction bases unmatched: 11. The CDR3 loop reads CASSLGRRVTGAGNTIYF. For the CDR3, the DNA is TGTGCCAGCAGCTTAGGTCGGCGGGTTACAGGGGCTGGAAACACCATATATTTT.

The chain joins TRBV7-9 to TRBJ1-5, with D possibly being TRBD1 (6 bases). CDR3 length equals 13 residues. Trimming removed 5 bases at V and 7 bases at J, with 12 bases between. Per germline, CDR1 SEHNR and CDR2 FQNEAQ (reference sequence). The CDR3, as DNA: TGTGCCAGCAGCCCCAGGGGCGGGCAGCCCCAGCATTTT. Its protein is CASSPRGGQPQHF.

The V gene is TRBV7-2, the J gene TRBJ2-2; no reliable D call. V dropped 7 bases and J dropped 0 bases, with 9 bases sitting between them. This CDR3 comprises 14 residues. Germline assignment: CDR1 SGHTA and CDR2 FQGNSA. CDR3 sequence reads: CASTVIPNTGELFF. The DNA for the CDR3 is TGTGCCAGCACCGTAATCCCGAACACCGGGGAGCTGTTTTTT.

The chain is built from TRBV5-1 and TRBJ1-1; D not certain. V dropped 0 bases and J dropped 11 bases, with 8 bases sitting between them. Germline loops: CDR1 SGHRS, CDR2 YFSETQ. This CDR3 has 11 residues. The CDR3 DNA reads TGCGCCAGCAGCTTGGCGTATGGGGCTTTCTTT. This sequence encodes CASSLAYGAFF.

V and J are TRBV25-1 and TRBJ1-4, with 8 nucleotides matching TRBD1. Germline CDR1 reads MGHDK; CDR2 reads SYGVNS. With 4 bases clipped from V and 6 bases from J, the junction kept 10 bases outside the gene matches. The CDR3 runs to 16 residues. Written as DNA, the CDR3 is TGTGCCAGCAGTGTACCCTCGGGGACAGGTTATGAAAAACTGTTTTTT. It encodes CASSVPSGTGYEKLFF.

CDR3 sequence reads: CASSVDSGGNQPQHF. The CDR3 region has the DNA TGTGCCAGCAGCGTAGATTCTGGGGGCAATCAGCCCCAGCATTTT. This sequence joins TRBV9 and TRBJ1-5, with unresolved D. Germline CDR1 and CDR2: SGDLS and YYNGEE. Trimming left V 0 bases short and J 2 bases short, with 9 bases between. The CDR3 extends over 15 amino acids.

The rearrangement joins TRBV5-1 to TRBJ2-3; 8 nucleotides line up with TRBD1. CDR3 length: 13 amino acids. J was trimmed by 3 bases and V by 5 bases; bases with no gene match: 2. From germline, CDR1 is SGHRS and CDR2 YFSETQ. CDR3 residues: CASRGQGTDTQYF. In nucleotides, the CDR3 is TGCGCCAGCAGAGGACAGGGAACAGATACGCAGTATTTT.

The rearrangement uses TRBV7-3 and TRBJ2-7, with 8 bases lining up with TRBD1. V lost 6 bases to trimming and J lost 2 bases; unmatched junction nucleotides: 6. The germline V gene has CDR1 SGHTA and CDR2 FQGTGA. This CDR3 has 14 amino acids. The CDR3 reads CASRLQQGAYEQYF. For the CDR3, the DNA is TGTGCCAGCAGGTTACAACAGGGGGCCTACGAGCAGTACTTC. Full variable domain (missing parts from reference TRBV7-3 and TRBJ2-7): GAGVSQTPSNKVTEKGKYVELRCDPISGHTALYWYRQSLGQGPEFLIYFQGTGAADDSGLPNDRFFAVRPEGSVSTLKIQRTERGDSAVYLCASRLQQGAYEQYFGPGTRLTVT.

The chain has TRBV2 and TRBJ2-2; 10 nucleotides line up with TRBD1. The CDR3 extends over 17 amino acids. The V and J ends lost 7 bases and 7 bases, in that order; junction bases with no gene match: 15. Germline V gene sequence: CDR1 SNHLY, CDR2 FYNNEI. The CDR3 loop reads CASKDRRTGGIYGELFF. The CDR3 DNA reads TGTGCCAGCAAGGATAGGAGGACAGGGGGGATTTACGGGGAGCTGTTTTTT.

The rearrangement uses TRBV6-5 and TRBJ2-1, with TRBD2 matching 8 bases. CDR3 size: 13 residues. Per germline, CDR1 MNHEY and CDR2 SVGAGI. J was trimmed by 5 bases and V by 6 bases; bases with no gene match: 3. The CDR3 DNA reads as TGTGCCAGCAGGGGCGGGGGGCACAATGAGCAGTTCTTC. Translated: CASRGGGHNEQFF.

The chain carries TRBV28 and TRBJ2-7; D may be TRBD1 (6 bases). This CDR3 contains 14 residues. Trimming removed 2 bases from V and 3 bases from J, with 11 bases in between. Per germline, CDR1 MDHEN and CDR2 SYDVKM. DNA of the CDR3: TGTGCCAGCAGTTTAGACAGGCTGAACTACGAGCAGTACTTC. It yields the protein CASSLDRLNYEQYF.

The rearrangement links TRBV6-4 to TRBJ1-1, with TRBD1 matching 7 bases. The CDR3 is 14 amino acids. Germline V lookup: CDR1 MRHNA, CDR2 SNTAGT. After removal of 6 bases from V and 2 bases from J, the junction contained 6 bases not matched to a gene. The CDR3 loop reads CASSAGTANTEAFF. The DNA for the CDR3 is TGTGCCAGCAGCGCCGGGACAGCTAACACTGAAGCTTTCTTT.

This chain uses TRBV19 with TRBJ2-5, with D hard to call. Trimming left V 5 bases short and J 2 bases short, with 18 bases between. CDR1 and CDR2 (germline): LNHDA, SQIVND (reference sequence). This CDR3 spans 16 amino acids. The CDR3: CASSPDVGHSQETQYF. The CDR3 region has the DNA TGTGCCAGTAGTCCCGACGTTGGGCATAGTCAAGAGACCCAGTACTTC.

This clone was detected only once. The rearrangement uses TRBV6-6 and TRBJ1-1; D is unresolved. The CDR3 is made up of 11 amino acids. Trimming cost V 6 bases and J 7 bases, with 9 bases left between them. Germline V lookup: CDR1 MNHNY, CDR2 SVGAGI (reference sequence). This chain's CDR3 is CASRTGVEAFF. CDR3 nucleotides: TGTGCCAGCAGAACGGGAGTTGAAGCTTTCTTT.

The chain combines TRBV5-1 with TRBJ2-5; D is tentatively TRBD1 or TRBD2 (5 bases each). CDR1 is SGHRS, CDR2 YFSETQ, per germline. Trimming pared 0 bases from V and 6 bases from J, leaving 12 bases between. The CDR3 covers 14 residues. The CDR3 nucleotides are TGCGCCAGCAGCTTGGGAGGGGATTTAAAGACCCAGTACTTC. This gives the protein CASSLGGDLKTQYF.

The CDR3 DNA reads as TGTGCCAGCAGTTCGACATCCTACGAGCAGTACTTC. Translated, it gives CASSSTSYEQYF. This sequence joins TRBV7-9 and TRBJ2-7; no reliable D call. Germline loops: CDR1 SEHNR, CDR2 FQNEAQ (reference sequence). The CDR3 spans 12 residues. V was trimmed by 6 bases and J by 1 base, leaving 7 bases between them.

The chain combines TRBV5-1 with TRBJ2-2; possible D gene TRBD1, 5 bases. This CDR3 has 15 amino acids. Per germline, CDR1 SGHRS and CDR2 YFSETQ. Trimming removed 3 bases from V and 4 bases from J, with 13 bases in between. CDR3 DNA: TGCGCCAGCAGCTCCAGGGCGATGGGCACCGGGGAGCTGTTTTTT. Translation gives CASSSRAMGTGELFF.

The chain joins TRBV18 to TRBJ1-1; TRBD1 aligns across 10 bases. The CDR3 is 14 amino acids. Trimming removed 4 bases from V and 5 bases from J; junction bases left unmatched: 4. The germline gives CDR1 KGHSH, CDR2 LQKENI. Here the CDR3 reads CASSRTGGLTEAFF. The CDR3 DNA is TGTGCCAGCTCACGGACAGGGGGATTAACTGAAGCTTTCTTT. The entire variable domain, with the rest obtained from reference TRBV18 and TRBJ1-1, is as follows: NAGVMQNPRHLVRRRGQEARLRCSPMKGHSHVYWYRQLPEEGLKFMVYLQKENIIDESGMPKERFSAEFPKEGPSILRIQQVVRGDSAAYFCASSRTGGLTEAFFGQGTRLTVV.

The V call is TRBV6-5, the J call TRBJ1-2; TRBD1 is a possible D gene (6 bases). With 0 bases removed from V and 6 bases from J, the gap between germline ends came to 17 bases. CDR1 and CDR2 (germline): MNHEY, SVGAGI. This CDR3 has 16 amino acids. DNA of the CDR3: TGTGCCAGCAGTTACTCGAGTCCAAATAGGGGGGATGGCTACACCTTC. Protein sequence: CASSYSSPNRGDGYTF.

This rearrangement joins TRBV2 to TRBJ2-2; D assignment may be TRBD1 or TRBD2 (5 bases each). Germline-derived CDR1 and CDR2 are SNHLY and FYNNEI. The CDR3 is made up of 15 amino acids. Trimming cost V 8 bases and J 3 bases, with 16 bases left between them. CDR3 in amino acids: CASGGWRQDTGELFF. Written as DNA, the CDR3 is TGTGCCAGCGGGGGTTGGCGGCAGGACACCGGGGAGCTGTTTTTT.

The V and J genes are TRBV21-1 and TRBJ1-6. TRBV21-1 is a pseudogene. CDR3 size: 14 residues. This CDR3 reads CASSPRWERSPLHF. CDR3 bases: TGTGCCAGCAGCCCCCGCTGGGAGCGGTCACCCCTCCACTTT.

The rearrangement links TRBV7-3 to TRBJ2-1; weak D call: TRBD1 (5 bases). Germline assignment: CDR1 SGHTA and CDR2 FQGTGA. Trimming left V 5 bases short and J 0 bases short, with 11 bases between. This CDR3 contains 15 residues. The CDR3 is CASSPTGYSYNEQFF. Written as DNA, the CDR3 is TGTGCCAGCAGCCCTACAGGATACTCCTACAATGAGCAGTTCTTC.

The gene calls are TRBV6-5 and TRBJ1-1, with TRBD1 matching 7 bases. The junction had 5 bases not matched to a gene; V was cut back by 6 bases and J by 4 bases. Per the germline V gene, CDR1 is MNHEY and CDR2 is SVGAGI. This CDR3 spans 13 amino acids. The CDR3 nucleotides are TGTGCCAGCAGACCCCCAGGGGGCACTGAAGCTTTCTTT. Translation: CASRPPGGTEAFF.

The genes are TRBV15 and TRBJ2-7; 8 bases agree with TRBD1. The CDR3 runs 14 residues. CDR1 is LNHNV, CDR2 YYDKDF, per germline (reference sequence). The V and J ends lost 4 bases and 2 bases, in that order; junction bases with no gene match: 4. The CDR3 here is CATSNRDRPYEQYF. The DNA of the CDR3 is TGTGCCACCAGCAACCGGGACAGGCCCTACGAGCAGTACTTC. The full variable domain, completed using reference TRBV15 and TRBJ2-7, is DAMVIQNPRYQVTQFGKPVTLSCSQTLNHNVMYWYQQKSSQAPKLLFHYYDKDFNNEADTPDNFQSRRPNTSFCFLDIRSPGLGDTAMYLCATSNRDRPYEQYFGPGTRLTVT.

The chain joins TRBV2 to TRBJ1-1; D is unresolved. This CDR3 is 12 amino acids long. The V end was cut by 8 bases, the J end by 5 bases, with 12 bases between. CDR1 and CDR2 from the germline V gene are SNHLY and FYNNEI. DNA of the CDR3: TGTGCCAGCGGGATGCAGGTTACTGAAGCTTTCTTT. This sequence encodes CASGMQVTEAFF.

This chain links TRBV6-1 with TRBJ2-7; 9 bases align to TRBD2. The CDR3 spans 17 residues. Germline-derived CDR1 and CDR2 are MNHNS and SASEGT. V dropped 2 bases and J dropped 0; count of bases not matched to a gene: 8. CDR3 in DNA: TGTGCCAGCAGTGAAAGGGCTAGCGGGGCGAGCTCCTACGAGCAGTACTTC. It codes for CASSERASGASSYEQYF.

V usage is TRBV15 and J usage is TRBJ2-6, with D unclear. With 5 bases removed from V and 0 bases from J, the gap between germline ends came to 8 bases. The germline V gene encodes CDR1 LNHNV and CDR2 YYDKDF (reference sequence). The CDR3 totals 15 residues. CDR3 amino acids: CATSVTVSGANVLTF. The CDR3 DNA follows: TGTGCCACCAGCGTTACAGTCTCTGGGGCCAACGTCCTGACTTTC.

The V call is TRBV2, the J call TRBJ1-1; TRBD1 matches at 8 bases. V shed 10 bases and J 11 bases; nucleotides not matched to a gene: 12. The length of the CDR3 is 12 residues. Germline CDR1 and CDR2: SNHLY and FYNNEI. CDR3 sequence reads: CATALYQGAAFF. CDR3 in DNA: TGTGCCACAGCATTGTATCAGGGGGCGGCTTTCTTT.

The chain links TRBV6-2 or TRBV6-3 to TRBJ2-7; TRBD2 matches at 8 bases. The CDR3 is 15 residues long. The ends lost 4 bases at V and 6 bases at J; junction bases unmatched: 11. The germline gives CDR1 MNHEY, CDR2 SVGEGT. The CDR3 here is CASSSPGTSGLEQYF. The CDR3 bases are TGTGCCAGCAGTTCCCCTGGGACTAGTGGCCTCGAGCAGTACTTC.

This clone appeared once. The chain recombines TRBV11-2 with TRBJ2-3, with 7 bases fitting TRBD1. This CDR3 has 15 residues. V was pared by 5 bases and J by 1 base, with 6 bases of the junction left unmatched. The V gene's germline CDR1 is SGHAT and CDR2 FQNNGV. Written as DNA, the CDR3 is TGTGCCAGCAGCCCCCCCGGGACAGGCACAGATACGCAGTATTTT. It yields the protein CASSPPGTGTDTQYF.